Detailed here is one T cell receptor beta chain. A few counts support this clonotype. This receptor's antigen is unknown. There are no base qualities to consult, and no much larger clone falls within one base. Instrument used: Illumina NovaSeq 6000. Using 5'RACE with constant-segment primers, TCRalpha and TCRbeta cDNA libraries were constructed, with sample barcodes and unique molecular identifiers added in the process. Trizol reagent was used to extract RNA from every sample. Libraries were amplified in two PCR steps, with a second sample barcode and Illumina TruSeq adapters added in the second step. Libraries were sequenced on an Illumina NovaSeq with 2 x 150 bp paired-end reads. The study's processing was this. Demultiplexing of reads and collapsing into UMI-guided consensus sequences were performed with migec v1.2.7. With mixcr v2.1.11, UMI consensuses were aligned to TRA and TRB V and J templates and assembled into clonotypes. A clonotype was counted as expanded or contracted only if both edgeR and NoisET called the change significant, with noise models trained on biological replicates. For edgeR calls, the thresholds were a false discovery rate-adjusted p below 0.01 and a log2 fold-change of 1. As an exploratory analysis of dynamics, max-normalized trajectories of the 1000 most abundant clonotypes were examined by PCA with hierarchical clustering. Each responding clone was given a CD4 or CD8 phenotype based on the CD4+ and CD8+ repertoires, which had been sequenced separately. TCRdb took the public reads, trimmed them with fastp at Q25, ran MiXCR for clone calling and kept in-frame beta chains. Each CDR3 protein appears once, grouped with its most common genes and DNA. Here the V and J calls rest on TCRdb's processing, not on the authors' analysis. Within this sample are just over 300,000 distinct CDR3 sequences, with 19% of them counted one time only. The ten largest clones capture over 20% of the sample.

This sample is drawn from a study of T-cell memory formation after mild COVID-19 (dated by TCRdb to the early 2020s). About the full investigation: TCR sequence clusters from the two donors were found to be largely donor specific. In two donors, T-cell clones that expanded and contracted after mild COVID-19 were tracked by sequencing TCRalpha and TCRbeta repertoires over time. Two young, previously healthy adult volunteers, one female and one male, were included in the cohort.

Ficoll-Paque density gradient centrifugation was the method used to isolate PBMCs. Counted from cysteine to phenylalanine, this CDR3 has 14 amino acids. Kept here is only the CDR3 DNA, which spans 42 bases and is read in frame from base 1. The germline ends are 16 bases apart after V is trimmed by 9 bases and J by 2 bases. CDR1 and CDR2 were assigned from the germline V gene as MGHRA and YSYEKL. The full study reports these points: Balanced CD4/CD8 phenotypes were observed for clones contracting from day 15 to 85, whereas a bias towards CD4+ was observed for a second wave of clones expanding from day 15 to 37. Contracting CD4+ clones appeared mostly in the CM and EM memory subsets, whereas CD8+ clones were enriched in EMRA. SARS-CoV-2 specificity was not confirmed for the second-wave clones peaking on day 37. The detection of some responding clones in pre-infection memory suggests that pre-existing cross-reactive memory T cells joined the SARS-CoV-2 response. The study covered only a couple of mild cases, and larger cohorts including severe cases with pre-infection samples were considered necessary.

The origin of this receptor is a young man who had mild COVID-19 (a few samples of this study predate the infection). The sample titles of this study are shuffled in the database, so cell type and time point are left out; the donor was told from shared clones. The sequenced sample consisted of PBMCs or a T cell subset sorted from them (not recorded which). The rearranged segments are TRBV4-1 and TRBJ2-5; the D gene cannot be named for sure. CDR3 sequence: CASRVTGSQETQYF. The nucleotide sequence is TGCGCCAGTCGGGTAACCGGGTCTCAAGAGACCCAGTACTTC.